The 30 T cell receptor beta chains below all came from one sample that was sequenced in a study of beta chain features in type 1 diabetes. Sequencing targeted expressed TCRB transcripts, as all isolated RNA had been reverse transcribed. Profiled with immunoSEQ multiplex PCR; TCRdb holds only in-frame clones, not every one. The data hold some 150,000 clones, with around a tenth observed a single time. Sequenced input: central memory CD4+ T cells from blood. These receptors were obtained from a woman in her thirties or forties in good health.

CDR3: CASSRGRLDYEQYF. The CDR3 DNA reads as TGTGCCAGCAGCCGGGGTCGGCTTGACTACGAGCAGTACTTC. The chain is built from TRBV7-9 and TRBJ2-7, with D perhaps TRBD2 (5 bases). Trimming pared 5 bases from V and 3 bases from J, leaving 14 bases between. The CDR3 loop spans 14 amino acids. Germline V gene lookup returns CDR1 SEHNR and CDR2 FQNEAQ (reference sequence).

In its sample, this clone was seen a few times. This chain joins TRBV5-1 and TRBJ1-3, with D unclear. The CDR3 consists of 14 residues. From germline, CDR1 is SGHRS and CDR2 YFSETQ. The V gene lost 4 bases and the J gene lost 3 bases, with 11 bases spanning the gap. The CDR3 sequence: CASSVDGHGNTIYF. CDR3 nucleotides: TGCGCCAGCAGCGTAGATGGTCATGGAAACACCATATATTTT.

This sequence joins TRBV28 and TRBJ1-1; TRBD1 might be the D (6 bases). CDR1 and CDR2 (germline): MDHEN, SYDVKM. The length of the CDR3 is 16 residues. Trimming left V 10 bases short and J 0 bases short, with 21 bases between. The CDR3 DNA sequence: TGTGCCACCGAACGAGTGGGGGCCGGGATGAACACTGAAGCTTTCTTT. Translating it yields CATERVGAGMNTEAFF.

Comments on this clone: Mismatch with germline at one junction end may stem from a read error. The chain is built from TRBV2 and TRBJ2-6; possible D gene TRBD1, 5 bases. The CDR3 covers 15 residues. Germline V gene data show CDR1 as SNHLY and CDR2 as FYNNEI. The CDR3, as DNA: TGTGCCAGCAGTCCTAGGGAAACTGGGGCCGACGTCCTGACTTTC. Translated, it gives CASSPRETGADVLTF.

The chain couples TRBV2 to TRBJ1-3; 7 bases are a match to TRBD1. The CDR3 loop spans 14 amino acids. V was clipped by 10 bases and J by 0 bases; unmatched bases: 6. Germline assignment: CDR1 SNHLY and CDR2 FYNNEI. The CDR3 is CATAGGLSGNTIYF. CDR3 sequence (DNA): TGTGCCACAGCAGGGGGGCTCTCTGGAAACACCATATATTTT.

This sequence joins TRBV18 and TRBJ1-6; 7 positions agree with TRBD1. V lost 1 base, J lost 8 bases, and 8 bases stayed unmatched. Germline V gene lookup returns CDR1 KGHSH and CDR2 LQKENI. The CDR3 is 16 amino acids. CDR3 DNA sequence: TGTGCCAGCTCACCACTGACAGGGCCTTCGGATTCACCCCTCCACTTT. Its protein is CASSPLTGPSDSPLHF.

This clone was detected ten times or more. The chain is built from TRBV15 and TRBJ2-1; 7 nucleotides match TRBD2. This CDR3 is 15 amino acids long. Unmatched junction bases numbered 9, after V lost 5 bases and J lost 5 bases. Germline CDR1 reads LNHNV; CDR2 reads YYDKDF (reference sequence). The CDR3: CATSWDYNNHNEQFF. In DNA form, the CDR3 reads TGTGCCACCAGCTGGGACTACAACAACCACAATGAGCAGTTCTTC.

This clone was seen only a few times. The V gene is TRBV6-5, the J gene TRBJ1-1, with D possibly matching TRBD1 (5 bases). The V end was cut by 5 bases, the J end by 1 base, with 11 bases between. CDR3 length equals 14 residues. Germline V gene data show CDR1 as MNHEY and CDR2 as SVGAGI. CDR3 amino acids: CASSQRGRNTEAFF. The CDR3 DNA follows: TGTGCCAGCAGTCAGCGGGGCAGGAACACTGAAGCTTTCTTT.

The chain links TRBV5-1 to TRBJ2-3; 12 bases match TRBD2. This CDR3 is 15 amino acids long. CDR1 and CDR2 from the germline V gene are SGHRS and YFSETQ. J was trimmed by 2 bases and V by 6 bases; bases with no gene match: 4. The CDR3 region is CASTWTSGDTDTQYF. CDR3 DNA sequence: TGCGCCAGCACCTGGACTAGCGGGGACACAGATACGCAGTATTTT.

This clone turned up a few times. This chain uses TRBV7-9 with TRBJ2-5; D is perhaps TRBD2 (5 bases). Germline CDR1 and CDR2: SEHNR and FQNEAQ (reference sequence). Trimming left V 3 bases short and J 0 bases short, with 5 bases between. The CDR3 runs to 13 residues. CDR3 in amino acids: CASSFGDQETQYF. CDR3 DNA: TGTGCCAGCAGCTTCGGGGACCAAGAGACCCAGTACTTC.

This rearrangement joins TRBV12-5 to TRBJ2-2; the D gene is possibly TRBD1 (6 bases). V was trimmed by 4 bases and J by 1 base, leaving 13 bases between them. This CDR3 has 16 residues. CDR1 is LGHNT and CDR2 is FRNRAP in the germline V gene. The CDR3 loop is CASGYRDIRNTGELFF. CDR3 nucleotides: TGTGCTAGTGGTTACCGGGACATCCGGAACACCGGGGAGCTGTTTTTT.

The table lists this clone with a few counts. V gene TRBV6-6 combines with J gene TRBJ2-3; D is perhaps TRBD1 (5 bases). The CDR3 totals 12 residues. V lost 5 bases, J lost 8 bases, and 11 bases lay in between. Germline V gene lookup returns CDR1 MNHNY and CDR2 SVGAGI (reference sequence). The CDR3 sequence is CASSVREGTQYF. As DNA, the CDR3 is TGTGCCAGCAGTGTCAGGGAAGGTACGCAGTATTTT.

About this clone itself: The junction differs from germline at one of its ends, possibly a read error. The V and J genes are TRBV7-7 and TRBJ2-1; 14 bases agree with TRBD2. The CDR3 sequence is 17 residues long. CDR1 and CDR2 (germline): SSHAT, FNYEAQ (reference sequence). The CDR3 bases are TGTGCTAGCAGCTTAGGAGCGACTAGCGGGGGGGCCGATGAGCAGTTCTTC. Its translation: CASSLGATSGGADEQFF.

A few counts support this clone. The chain links TRBV2 to TRBJ2-7, with D maybe TRBD2 (6 bases). V lost 6 bases and J 0 bases, leaving 12 bases between the germline ends. This CDR3 is built from 14 residues. CDR1 is SNHLY and CDR2 is FYNNEI in the germline V gene. CDR3 nucleotide sequence: TGTGCCAGCAGCCGTGGGACTGTCTCCTACGAGCAGTACTTC. As protein: CASSRGTVSYEQYF.

This chain links TRBV15 with TRBJ1-2; D gene unclear. CDR1 and CDR2 (germline): LNHNV, YYDKDF (reference sequence). CDR3 length equals 14 residues. V lost 1 base and J 2 bases, leaving 8 bases between the germline ends. The CDR3 loop is CATSRGPVNYGYTF. The CDR3 coding sequence is TGTGCCACCAGCAGAGGCCCGGTAAACTATGGCTACACCTTC.

This clone was seen at least ten times. The chain combines TRBV5-4 with TRBJ2-7, with D possibly TRBD1 on 6 matching bases. The CDR3 extends over 13 amino acids. Trimming shortened V by 4 bases and J by 1 base, and 9 bases separated the two germline ends. Germline V gene lookup returns CDR1 SGHNT and CDR2 YYREEE (reference sequence). The CDR3 loop reads CASSTDRSYEQYF. The CDR3 region has the DNA TGTGCCAGCAGCACGGACAGATCCTACGAGCAGTACTTC.

The chain is built from TRBV7-9 and TRBJ2-1, with 11 positions matching TRBD1. The ends lost 0 bases at V and 10 bases at J; junction bases unmatched: 8. The CDR3 totals 16 residues. CDR1 SEHNR and CDR2 FQNEAQ come from the germline V gene (reference sequence). The CDR3 DNA reads TGTGCCAGCAGCTTAGCGCGAGGACAGGGGGCGGGAGAGCAGTTCTTC. It translates to CASSLARGQGAGEQFF.

This clone was picked up a small number of times. V usage is TRBV18 and J usage is TRBJ2-1; the D is unclear. The CDR3 loop spans 12 amino acids. Per the germline V gene, CDR1 is KGHSH and CDR2 is LQKENI. The V gene lost 7 bases and the J gene lost 6 bases, with 10 bases spanning the gap. CDR3 in DNA: TGTGCCAGCTTGTTAGATTCCAATGAGCAGTTCTTC. The encoded protein is CASLLDSNEQFF.

The chain uses TRBV5-4 and TRBJ2-5; D remains unclear. With 4 bases removed from V and 1 base from J, the gap between germline ends came to 17 bases. The CDR3 runs to 16 residues. From germline, CDR1 is SGHNT and CDR2 YYREEE (reference sequence). For the CDR3, the DNA is TGTGCCAGCAGCCCCTACCCGGAAGCGCCCCAAGAGACCCAGTACTTC. Residues: CASSPYPEAPQETQYF.

As for this clone: The same CDR3 can be traced to other DNA sequences in this sample. This rearrangement joins TRBV18 to TRBJ1-3, with 7 bases fitting TRBD1. There are 16 residues in the CDR3. With V trimmed by 3 bases and J by 2 bases, 7 bases remained unmatched. Germline V gives CDR1 KGHSH, CDR2 LQKENI. CDR3 loop: CASSPSAQGAGNTIYF. The CDR3 DNA reads as TGTGCCAGCTCACCGTCGGCGCAGGGGGCTGGAAACACCATATATTTT.

The V and J genes are TRBV27 and TRBJ2-7; D is possibly TRBD2 (5 bases). Per the germline V gene, CDR1 is MNHEY and CDR2 is SMNVEV (reference sequence). V dropped 7 bases and J dropped 5 bases, with 15 bases sitting between them. CDR3 length equals 13 residues. For the CDR3, the DNA is TGTGCCAGCAAGTCGGGATTAGCCCACGAGCAGTACTTC. Encoded protein: CASKSGLAHEQYF.

This sequence joins TRBV29-1 and TRBJ2-5, with D perhaps TRBD1 (6 bases). The J call may be in error: the DNA end matches TRBJ2-7 better. The germline V gene encodes CDR1 SQVTM and CDR2 ANQGSEA. CDR3 length: 13 residues. CDR3 DNA sequence: TGCAGCGTTCCTAACCCCGCAGGGGTCGAGCAGTACTTC. Translated, it gives CSVPNPAGVEQYF.

J is TRBJ2-5 and V is TRBV5-4, with TRBD2 identical over 12 bases. The end of the DNA aligns better with TRBJ2-7, so the J call may be wrong. The CDR3 runs to 13 residues. Germline CDR1 SGHNT, CDR2 YYREEE (reference sequence). CDR3 nucleotide sequence: TGTGCCAGCAGCTTACTAGCGGGGGGCGAGCAGTACTTC. It encodes CASSLLAGGEQYF.

The chain employs TRBV5-6 and TRBJ2-5, with 7 positions matching TRBD2. V was pared by 4 bases and J by 5 bases, with 5 bases of the junction left unmatched. Germline lookup yields CDR1 SGHDT and CDR2 YYEEEE. This CDR3 is 13 amino acids long. This CDR3 is CASSLWRGETQYF. In DNA form, the CDR3 reads TGTGCCAGCAGCCTATGGCGGGGGGAGACCCAGTACTTC.

This chain's CDR3 is CASRDRDREVAFF. The CDR3, as DNA: TGTGCCAGCAGGGACCGGGACAGGGAGGTGGCTTTCTTT. The rearrangement joins TRBV27 to TRBJ1-1, with TRBD1 identical over 9 bases. Trimming cost V 6 bases and J 11 bases; bases outside gene matches: 10. Germline CDR1 is MNHEY and CDR2 is SMNVEV (reference sequence). CDR3 length: 13 residues.

This clone showed up many times. The gene calls are TRBV7-2 and TRBJ2-7, with D perhaps matching TRBD2 (6 bases). Trimming removed 5 bases at V and 5 bases at J, with 13 bases between. This CDR3 is 13 amino acids long. In germline, CDR1 is SGHTA, CDR2 FQGNSA. CDR3 protein: CASSTFGRNEQYF. CDR3 nucleotide sequence: TGTGCCAGCAGCACCTTTGGGAGGAACGAGCAGTACTTC.

The genes are TRBV6-5 and TRBJ2-2; 9 nucleotides align to TRBD1. With 5 bases clipped from V and 8 bases from J, the junction kept 9 bases outside the gene matches. The CDR3 sequence is 15 residues long. Germline V CDR1 and CDR2: MNHEY, SVGAGI. The CDR3 here is CASSKGQGLYGELFF. The CDR3 DNA reads as TGTGCCAGCAGTAAAGGACAGGGGCTCTATGGGGAGCTGTTTTTT.

This clone came up many times. The V and J genes are TRBV18 and TRBJ2-2, with TRBD2 matching over 11 bases. The CDR3 loop spans 16 amino acids. The junction had 1 base not matched to a gene; V was cut back by 0 bases and J by 4 bases. Germline CDR1 reads KGHSH; CDR2 reads LQKENI. CDR3 protein: CASSPPTSGGTGELFF. CDR3 DNA: TGTGCCAGCTCACCACCTACTAGCGGGGGCACCGGGGAGCTGTTTTTT.

This clone has more than one count but fewer than ten. This chain connects TRBV10-3 to TRBJ2-5; D may correspond to TRBD1 or TRBD2 (6 bases each). The DNA end favors TRBJ2-7, so the J call may be wrong. The CDR3 loop spans 14 amino acids. Germline assignment: CDR1 ENHRY and CDR2 SYGVKD. The CDR3 loop reads CAISQAGGGYEQYF. The CDR3 nucleotides are TGTGCCATCAGTCAGGCCGGAGGGGGCTACGAGCAGTACTTC.

This clone has only a few counts. V and J are TRBV5-1 and TRBJ2-1; 12 bases are shared with TRBD2. After removal of 0 bases from V and 9 bases from J, the junction contained 10 bases not matched to a gene. The germline V gene has CDR1 SGHRS and CDR2 YFSETQ. This CDR3 has 17 amino acids. The CDR3 region is CASSLEGTSGPKGEQFF. In DNA, the CDR3 is TGCGCCAGCAGCTTGGAGGGGACTAGCGGGCCTAAGGGTGAGCAGTTCTTC.